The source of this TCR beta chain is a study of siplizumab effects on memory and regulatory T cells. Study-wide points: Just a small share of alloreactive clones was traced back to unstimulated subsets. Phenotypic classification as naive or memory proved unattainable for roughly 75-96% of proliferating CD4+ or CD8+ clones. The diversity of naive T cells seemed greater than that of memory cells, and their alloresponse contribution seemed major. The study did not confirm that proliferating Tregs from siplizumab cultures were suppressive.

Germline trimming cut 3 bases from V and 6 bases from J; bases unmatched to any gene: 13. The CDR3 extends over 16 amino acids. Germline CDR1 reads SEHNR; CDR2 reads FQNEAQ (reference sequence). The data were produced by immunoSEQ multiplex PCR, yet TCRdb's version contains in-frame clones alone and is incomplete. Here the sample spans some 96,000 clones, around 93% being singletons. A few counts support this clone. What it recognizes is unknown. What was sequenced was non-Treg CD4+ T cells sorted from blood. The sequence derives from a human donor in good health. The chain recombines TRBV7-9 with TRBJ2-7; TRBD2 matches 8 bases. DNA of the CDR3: TGTGCCAGCAGCTTGAACTCGGGGGGGCCCTACGGCGAGCAGTACTTC. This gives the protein CASSLNSGGPYGEQYF.